This entry lists 25 T cell receptor beta chains sequenced from one sample in a study of T cell responses to AZD1222 COVID-19 vaccine. Using immunoSEQ multiplex PCR, the repertoire was profiled, and TCRdb retains in-frame clones only, with some absent. The sample holds over 150,000 clones, roughly 89% seen once. Sequenced here: peripheral blood, sampled 28 days after the second AZD1222 dose. These receptors all come from an adult who received the AZD1222 COVID-19 vaccine.

The CDR3 sequence is CASSVGGHLNTEAFF. The CDR3 bases are TGTGCCAGCAGCGTAGGAGGACATTTGAACACTGAAGCTTTCTTT. V gene TRBV9 combines with J gene TRBJ1-1, with D perhaps matching TRBD1 (5 bases). V was cut by 0 bases and J by 0 bases, with 9 bases left in between. Germline loops: CDR1 SGDLS, CDR2 YYNGEE. The CDR3 sequence is 15 residues long.

The V gene is TRBV29-1, the J gene TRBJ2-5; the D is unclear. The CDR3 has 13 amino acids. The germline CDR1 and CDR2 sequences are SQVTM and ANQGSEA. The V end was cut by 0 bases, the J end by 3 bases, with 8 bases between. This CDR3 reads CSVEEWQKETQYF. The CDR3 coding sequence is TGCAGCGTTGAAGAATGGCAAAAAGAGACCCAGTACTTC.

The chain carries TRBV3-1 (or the pseudogene TRBV3-2) and TRBJ1-1; tentative D call: TRBD1 (5 bases). V was cut by 2 bases and J by 2 bases, with 12 bases left in between. The CDR3 runs 15 residues. Germline CDR1 and CDR2: LGHDT and YNNKEL (reference sequence). The CDR3 loop reads CASSQRRDGNTEAFF. The CDR3 DNA follows: TGTGCCAGCAGCCAACGCAGGGACGGCAACACTGAAGCTTTCTTT.

This clone occurred once. The chain combines TRBV14 with TRBJ2-3; 7 bases align to TRBD2. Losses at the gene ends were 5 bases for V and 2 bases for J; bases not matched to a gene: 10. CDR1 SGHDN and CDR2 FVKESK come from the germline V gene. The CDR3 is made up of 16 amino acids. CDR3 coding DNA: TGTGCCAGCAGCAAAAACCCGGGACTACACACAGATACGCAGTATTTT. Its protein is CASSKNPGLHTDTQYF.

This rearrangement joins TRBV4-2 to TRBJ1-1; D not certain. Trimming shortened V by 5 bases and J by 1 base, and 14 bases separated the two germline ends. The CDR3 is 15 amino acids. From germline, CDR1 is LGHNA and CDR2 YNFKEQ. CDR3 region: CASSKVSGRNTEAFF. CDR3 nucleotide sequence: TGTGCCAGCAGCAAAGTGTCGGGCCGGAACACTGAAGCTTTCTTT.

This clone was seen only a few times. The V gene is TRBV12-5, the J gene TRBJ1-2; 7 nucleotides align to TRBD1. J gave up 4 bases and V 1 base, and 3 bases lay outside the gene matches. Germline V gene lookup returns CDR1 LGHNT and CDR2 FRNRAP. The CDR3 extends over 14 amino acids. The chain's CDR3 is CASGLEQGVYGYTF. DNA of the CDR3: TGTGCTAGTGGTTTGGAGCAGGGGGTCTATGGCTACACCTTC. Complete variable domain (other parts from reference TRBV12-5 and TRBJ1-2): DARVTQTPRHKVTEMGQEVTMRCQPILGHNTVFWYRQTMMQGLELLAYFRNRAPLDDSGMPKDRFSAEMPDATLATLKIQPSEPRDSAVYFCASGLEQGVYGYTFGSGTRLTVV.

The chain has TRBV19 and TRBJ2-5, with D perhaps being TRBD1 or TRBD2 (5 bases each). V lost 6 bases to trimming and J lost 5 bases, with 19 bases between them. The CDR3 is 15 residues long. Germline lookup yields CDR1 LNHDA and CDR2 SQIVND (reference sequence). DNA for the CDR3: TGTGCCAGTAGCTACGGGGCCCCGACGGTGGAGACCCAGTACTTC. Protein: CASSYGAPTVETQYF.

This sequence joins TRBV7-9 and TRBJ2-7, with a tentative D call TRBD1 (5 bases). Trimming removed 5 bases from V and 7 bases from J, with 9 bases in between. Germline lookup yields CDR1 SEHNR and CDR2 FQNEAQ (reference sequence). The CDR3 extends over 11 amino acids. The CDR3 is CASSLNREQYF. The CDR3 DNA is TGTGCCAGCAGCCTGAACAGGGAGCAGTACTTC.

The CDR3 bases are TGTGCCAGCAGCTCACCATACAGGGGGCTAGAGCATAATTCACCCCTCCACTTT. Translation: CASSSPYRGLEHNSPLHF. The rearrangement uses TRBV7-8 and TRBJ1-6; TRBD1 matches 9 bases. Germline loops: CDR1 SGHVS, CDR2 FQNEAQ. Germline trimming cut 4 bases from V and 5 bases from J; bases unmatched to any gene: 12. The CDR3 is 18 residues long.

The V call is TRBV5-4, the J call TRBJ1-2, with 8 bases identical to TRBD1. The CDR3 totals 16 residues. V dropped 4 bases and J dropped 6; count of bases not matched to a gene: 14. Germline V gene lookup returns CDR1 SGHNT and CDR2 YYREEE (reference sequence). The CDR3 sequence: CASSQKNGQGEDGYTF. Written as DNA, the CDR3 is TGTGCCAGCAGCCAAAAAAATGGACAGGGAGAGGATGGCTACACCTTC. The full variable domain, rest sourced from reference TRBV5-4 and TRBJ1-2, is ETGVTQSPTHLIKTRGQQVTLRCSSQSGHNTVSWYQQALGQGPQFIFQYYREEENGRGNFPPRFSGLQFPNYSSELNVNALELDDSALYLCASSQKNGQGEDGYTFGSGTRLTVV.

The chain joins TRBV10-1 to TRBJ1-1; no reliable D call. Germline CDR1 and CDR2: WNHNN and SYGVQD (reference sequence). The CDR3 extends over 13 amino acids. V lost 6 bases, J lost 1 base, and 9 bases lay in between. CDR3 residues: CASSPPGNTEAFF. CDR3 nucleotide sequence: TGCGCCAGCAGCCCACCAGGGAACACTGAAGCTTTCTTT.

This chain links TRBV7-8 with TRBJ1-1, with D hard to call. There are 16 residues in the CDR3. Trimming cost V 2 bases and J 0 bases, with 13 bases left between them. CDR1 is SGHVS, CDR2 FQNEAQ, per germline. CDR3: CASSLLWAGMNTEAFF. The CDR3 coding sequence is TGTGCCAGCAGCTTATTGTGGGCGGGAATGAACACTGAAGCTTTCTTT.

The chain couples TRBV5-4 to TRBJ2-5; possibly TRBD1 for D (6 bases). CDR1 is SGHNT and CDR2 is YYREEE in the germline V gene (reference sequence). There are 16 residues in the CDR3. V was pared by 0 bases and J by 2 bases, with 14 bases between. The CDR3 is CASSLEMYREQETQYF. The CDR3 DNA follows: TGTGCCAGCAGCTTGGAAATGTACAGGGAACAAGAGACCCAGTACTTC.

The genes are TRBV19 and TRBJ1-6; 7 bases are shared with TRBD1. Germline CDR1 and CDR2: LNHDA and SQIVND (reference sequence). With 4 bases clipped from V and 1 base from J, the junction kept 10 bases outside the gene matches. There are 18 residues in the CDR3. The CDR3 sequence: CASSTGTVGPSYNSPLHF. The CDR3 DNA follows: TGTGCCAGTAGTACCGGGACAGTTGGGCCATCCTATAATTCACCCCTCCACTTT.

This clone was picked up one time. This rearrangement joins TRBV9 to TRBJ2-7; TRBD2 is a possible D gene (7 bases). Trimming took off 4 bases at V and 0 bases at J, with 20 bases between the two ends. The germline V gene encodes CDR1 SGDLS and CDR2 YYNGEE. The CDR3 spans 17 residues. CDR3 in DNA: TGTGCCAGCAGCCCCCCCAGTTGGGGGGGCGCCTCCTACGAGCAGTACTTC. It is translated as CASSPPSWGGASYEQYF. Full variable domain (rest looked up from reference TRBV9 and TRBJ2-7): DSGVTQTPKHLITATGQRVTLRCSPRSGDLSVYWYQQSLDQGLQFLIQYYNGEERAKGNILERFSAQQFPDLHSELNLSSLELGDSALYFCASSPPSWGGASYEQYFGPGTRLTVT.

The V gene is TRBV2, the J gene TRBJ1-1; maybe TRBD1 (5 bases). V was shortened by 5 bases and J by 4 bases, with 17 bases between the two germline ends. This CDR3 has 15 amino acids. In germline, CDR1 is SNHLY, CDR2 FYNNEI. CDR3 residues: CASSLTVGGGTEAFF. In DNA, the CDR3 is TGTGCCAGCAGTCTAACAGTTGGGGGTGGCACTGAAGCTTTCTTT.

This chain joins TRBV5-5 and TRBJ1-1, with 9 bases that match TRBD1. Looked up from germline, CDR1 is SGHKS and CDR2 is YYEKEE (reference sequence). After removal of 0 bases from V and 4 bases from J, the junction contained 4 bases not matched to a gene. CDR3 length equals 15 residues. The CDR3: CASSLGWDRVTEAFF. The DNA of the CDR3 is TGTGCCAGCAGCTTGGGGTGGGACAGGGTCACTGAAGCTTTCTTT.

The chain is built from TRBV6-5 and TRBJ2-2, with TRBD1 matching over 9 bases. CDR3 length: 14 residues. Germline V CDR1 and CDR2: MNHEY, SVGAGI. V shed 10 bases and J 0 bases; nucleotides not matched to a gene: 3. Written as DNA, the CDR3 is TGTGCCACCTGGACAGGGGCGAACACCGGGGAGCTGTTTTTT. This gives the protein CATWTGANTGELFF.

The rearrangement links TRBV30 to TRBJ2-7; D is unresolved. The CDR3 consists of 13 residues. Per the germline V gene, CDR1 is GTSNPN and CDR2 is SVGIG (reference sequence). V shed 0 bases and J shed 6 bases, with 12 bases lying between them. The CDR3 spells CAWSVSGSGEQYF. The CDR3 nucleotides are TGTGCCTGGAGTGTAAGTGGTTCGGGCGAGCAGTACTTC.

The chain employs TRBV7-7 and TRBJ2-7; D perhaps matches TRBD2 (6 bases). This CDR3 spans 13 amino acids. Deletions cut 5 bases from V and 1 base from J, with 9 bases between. Germline V CDR1 and CDR2: SSHAT, FNYEAQ (reference sequence). Here the CDR3 reads CASSPAGSYEQYF. The CDR3, as DNA: TGTGCCAGCAGCCCCGCGGGGTCCTACGAGCAGTACTTC.

The genes are TRBV5-1 and TRBJ1-5; 7 positions match TRBD1. V was clipped by 1 base and J by 1 base; unmatched bases: 2. Germline CDR1 and CDR2: SGHRS and YFSETQ. The CDR3 has 15 amino acids. CDR3 DNA: TGCGCCAGCAGCTTGTCAGGGGGAAGCAATCAGCCCCAGCATTTT. Translating gives CASSLSGGSNQPQHF.

This clone was observed once. V usage is TRBV25-1 and J usage is TRBJ1-2; 12 bases map to TRBD1. The germline V gene encodes CDR1 MGHDK and CDR2 SYGVNS. This CDR3 is 16 amino acids long. Trimming cost V 2 bases and J 8 bases; bases outside gene matches: 9. CDR3 bases: TGTGCCAGCAGTGAAAAGGGGACAGGGGGCATTCGGGGCTACACCTTC. Protein sequence: CASSEKGTGGIRGYTF.

A single count supports this clone. The chain is built from TRBV7-9 and TRBJ2-7; 9 bases map to TRBD1. The length of the CDR3 is 18 residues. Germline values: CDR1 SEHNR, CDR2 FQNEAQ (reference sequence). V lost 5 bases, J lost 5 bases, and 19 bases stayed unmatched. The CDR3 protein is CASSTPRGTGTRQDEQYF. The CDR3 DNA follows: TGTGCCAGCAGCACTCCGAGGGGGACAGGGACCCGGCAGGACGAGCAGTACTTC.

The rearrangement uses TRBV19 and TRBJ2-7; 8 nucleotides match TRBD1. The CDR3 length is 15 residues. Germline V gene lookup returns CDR1 LNHDA and CDR2 SQIVND (reference sequence). The V and J ends lost 1 base and 3 bases, in that order; junction bases with no gene match: 5. The CDR3 spells CASSIGQGQRYEQYF. The CDR3 DNA follows: TGTGCCAGTAGTATAGGACAGGGGCAGCGCTACGAGCAGTACTTC.

The V and J genes are TRBV21-1 and TRBJ1-2. TRBV21-1 is a pseudogene. The CDR3 is 16 amino acids. The DNA for the CDR3 is TGTGCCAGCAGCAAGGGCCCGGGGAAAATCGGCTATGGCTACACCTTC. Translating it yields CASSKGPGKIGYGYTF.